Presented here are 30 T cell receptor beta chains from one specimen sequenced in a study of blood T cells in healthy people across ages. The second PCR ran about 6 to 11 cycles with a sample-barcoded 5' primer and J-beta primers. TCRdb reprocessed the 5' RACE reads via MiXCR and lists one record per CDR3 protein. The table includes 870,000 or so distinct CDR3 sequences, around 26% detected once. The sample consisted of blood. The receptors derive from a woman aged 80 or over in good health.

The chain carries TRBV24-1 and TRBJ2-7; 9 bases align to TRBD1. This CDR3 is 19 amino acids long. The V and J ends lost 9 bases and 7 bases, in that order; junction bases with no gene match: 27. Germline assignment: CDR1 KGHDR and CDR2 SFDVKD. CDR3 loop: CATLITRSPGTGRHNEQYF. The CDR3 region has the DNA TGTGCCACCCTTATAACCCGTAGTCCCGGGACAGGGCGCCACAATGAGCAGTACTTC.

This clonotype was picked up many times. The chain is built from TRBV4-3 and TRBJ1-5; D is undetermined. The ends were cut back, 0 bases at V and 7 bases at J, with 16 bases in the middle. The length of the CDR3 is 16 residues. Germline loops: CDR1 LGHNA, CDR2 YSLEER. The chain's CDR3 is CASSQEKSPSGQPQHF. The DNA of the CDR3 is TGCGCCAGCAGCCAAGAAAAGAGTCCCTCAGGCCAGCCCCAGCATTTT.

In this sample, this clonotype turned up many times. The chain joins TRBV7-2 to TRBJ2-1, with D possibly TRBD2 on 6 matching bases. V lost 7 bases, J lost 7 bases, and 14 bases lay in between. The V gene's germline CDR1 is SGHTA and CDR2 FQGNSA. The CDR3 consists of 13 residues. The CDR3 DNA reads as TGTGCCAGCAAGACTAGGGGTGGTAATGAGCAGTTCTTC. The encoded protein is CASKTRGGNEQFF. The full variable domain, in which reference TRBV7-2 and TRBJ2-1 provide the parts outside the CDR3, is GAGVSQSPSNKVTEKGKDVELRCDPISGHTALYWYRQSLGQGLEFLIYFQGNSAPDKSGLPSDRFSAERTGGSVSTLTIQRTQQEDSAVYLCASKTRGGNEQFFGPGTRLTVL.

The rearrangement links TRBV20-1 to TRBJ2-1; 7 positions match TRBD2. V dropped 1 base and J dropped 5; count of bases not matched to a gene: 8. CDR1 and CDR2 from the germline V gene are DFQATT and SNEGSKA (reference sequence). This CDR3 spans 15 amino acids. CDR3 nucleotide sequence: TGCAGTGCTAGAGGGCTCGCGGGAGATCACAATGAGCAGTTCTTC. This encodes CSARGLAGDHNEQFF.

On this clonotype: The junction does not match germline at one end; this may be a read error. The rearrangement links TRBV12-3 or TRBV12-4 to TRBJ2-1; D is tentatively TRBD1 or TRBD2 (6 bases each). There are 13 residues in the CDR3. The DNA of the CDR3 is TGTGCCAGCAGCCCCTATGGGGGGCCTAGATCCACCTTC. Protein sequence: CASSPYGGPRSTF.

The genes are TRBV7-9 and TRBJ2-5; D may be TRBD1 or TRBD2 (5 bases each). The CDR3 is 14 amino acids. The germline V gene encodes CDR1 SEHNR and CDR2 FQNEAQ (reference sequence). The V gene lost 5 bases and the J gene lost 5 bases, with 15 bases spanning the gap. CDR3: CASSARVRGETQYF. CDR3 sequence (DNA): TGTGCCAGCAGCGCCAGGGTTCGCGGGGAGACCCAGTACTTC.

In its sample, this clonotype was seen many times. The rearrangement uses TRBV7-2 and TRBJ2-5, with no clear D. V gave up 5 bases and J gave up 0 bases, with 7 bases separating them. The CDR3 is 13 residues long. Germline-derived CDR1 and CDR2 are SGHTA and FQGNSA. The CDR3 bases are TGTGCCAGCAGCCAATTGTACCAAGAGACCCAGTACTTC. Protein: CASSQLYQETQYF.

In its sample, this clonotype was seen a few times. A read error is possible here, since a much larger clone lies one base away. Here the CDR3 reads CASSRDYYGYTF. The CDR3 DNA sequence: TGTGCCAGCAGCCGGGACTACTATGGCTACACCTTC. The V and J genes are TRBV14 and TRBJ1-2; D might be TRBD1 (5 bases). The CDR3 runs 12 residues. Germline V gene lookup returns CDR1 SGHDN and CDR2 FVKESK. V was trimmed by 4 bases and J by 3 bases, leaving 6 bases between them.

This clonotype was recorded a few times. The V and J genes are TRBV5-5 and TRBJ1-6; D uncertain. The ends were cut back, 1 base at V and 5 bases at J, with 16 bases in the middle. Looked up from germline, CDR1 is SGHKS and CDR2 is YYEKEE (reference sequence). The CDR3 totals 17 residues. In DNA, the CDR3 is TGTGCCAGCAGCTTGCCCCAGACTCGGGGTAATAATTCACCCCTCCACTTT. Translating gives CASSLPQTRGNNSPLHF.

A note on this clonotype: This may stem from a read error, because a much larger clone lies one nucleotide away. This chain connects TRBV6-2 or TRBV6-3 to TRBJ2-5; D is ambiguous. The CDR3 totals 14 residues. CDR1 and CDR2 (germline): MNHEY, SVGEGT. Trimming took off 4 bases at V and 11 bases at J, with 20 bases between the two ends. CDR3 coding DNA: TGTGCCAGCAGTTCTATGACGGGTACCTACGGGCAGTACTTC. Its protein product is CASSSMTGTYGQYF.

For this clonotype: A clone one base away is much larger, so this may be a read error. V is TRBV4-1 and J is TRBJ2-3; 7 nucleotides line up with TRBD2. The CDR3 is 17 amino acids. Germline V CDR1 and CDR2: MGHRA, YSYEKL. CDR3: CTSSQDLRRGRADTQYF. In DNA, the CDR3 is TGCACCAGCAGCCAAGATCTCCGGCGGGGGAGGGCAGATACGCAGTATTTT.

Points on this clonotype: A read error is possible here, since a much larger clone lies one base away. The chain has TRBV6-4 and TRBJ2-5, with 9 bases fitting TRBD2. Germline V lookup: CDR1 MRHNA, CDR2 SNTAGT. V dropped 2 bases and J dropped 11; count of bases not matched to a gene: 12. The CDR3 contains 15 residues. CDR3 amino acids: CASSDELAGYNEQYF. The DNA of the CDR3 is TGTGCCAGCAGTGACGAGCTAGCGGGATACAATGAGCAGTACTTC.

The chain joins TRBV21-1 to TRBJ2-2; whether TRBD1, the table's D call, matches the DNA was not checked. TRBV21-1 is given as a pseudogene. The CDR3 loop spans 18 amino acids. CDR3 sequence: CASSKEDGTSSNTGELFF. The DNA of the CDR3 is TGTGCCAGCAGCAAAGAGGATGGGACATCCTCGAACACCGGGGAGCTGTTTTTT.

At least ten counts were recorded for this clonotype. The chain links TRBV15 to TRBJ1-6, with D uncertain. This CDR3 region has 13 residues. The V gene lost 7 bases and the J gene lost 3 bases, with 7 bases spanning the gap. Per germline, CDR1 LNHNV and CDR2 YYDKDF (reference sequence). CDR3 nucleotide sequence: TGTGCCACCACGGTGAGCTATAATTCACCCCTCCACTTT. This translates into CATTVSYNSPLHF.

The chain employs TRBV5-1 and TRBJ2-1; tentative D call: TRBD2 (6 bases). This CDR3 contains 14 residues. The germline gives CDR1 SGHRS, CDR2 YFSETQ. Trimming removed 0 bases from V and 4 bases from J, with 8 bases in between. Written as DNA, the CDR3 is TGCGCCAGCAGCTTGGTAGCGGAGTACAATGAGCAGTTCTTC. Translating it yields CASSLVAEYNEQFF. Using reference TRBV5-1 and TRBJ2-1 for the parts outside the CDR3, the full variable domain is KAGVTQTPRYLIKTRGQQVTLSCSPISGHRSVSWYQQTPGQGLQFLFEYFSETQRNKGNFPGRFSGRQFSNSRSEMNVSTLELGDSALYLCASSLVAEYNEQFFGPGTRLTVL.

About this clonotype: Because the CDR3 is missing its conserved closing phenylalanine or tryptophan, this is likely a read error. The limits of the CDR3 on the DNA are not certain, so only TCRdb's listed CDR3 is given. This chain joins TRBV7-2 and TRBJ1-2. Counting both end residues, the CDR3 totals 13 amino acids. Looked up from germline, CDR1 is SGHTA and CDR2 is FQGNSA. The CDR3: CAGSVDSRYGYTC.

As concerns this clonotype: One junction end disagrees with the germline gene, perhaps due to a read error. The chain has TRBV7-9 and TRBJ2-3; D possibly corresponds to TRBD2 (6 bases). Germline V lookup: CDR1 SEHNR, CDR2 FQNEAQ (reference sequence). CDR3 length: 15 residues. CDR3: CASSPGTSSTGTQYF. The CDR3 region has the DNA TGTGCCAGCAGCCCGGGGACTTCTAGCACAGGTACGCAGTATTTT.

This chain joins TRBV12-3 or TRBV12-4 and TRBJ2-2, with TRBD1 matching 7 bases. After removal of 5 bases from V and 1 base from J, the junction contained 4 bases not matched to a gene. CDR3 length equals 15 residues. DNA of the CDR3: TGTGCCAGCAGTCATCGGACAGGGAACACCGGGGAGCTGTTTTTT. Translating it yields CASSHRTGNTGELFF.

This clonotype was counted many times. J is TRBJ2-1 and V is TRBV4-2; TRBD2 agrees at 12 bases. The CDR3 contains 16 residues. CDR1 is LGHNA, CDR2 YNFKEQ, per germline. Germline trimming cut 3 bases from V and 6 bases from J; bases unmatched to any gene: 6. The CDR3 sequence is CASSHGLAGYGNEQFF. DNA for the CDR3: TGTGCCAGCAGCCACGGACTAGCGGGGTACGGCAATGAGCAGTTCTTC.

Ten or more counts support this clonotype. CDR3 in amino acids: CASSLGGTTYNEQFF. Written as DNA, the CDR3 is TGTGCCAGCAGCTTAGGTGGGACGACCTACAATGAGCAGTTCTTC. The chain links TRBV11-2 to TRBJ2-1; D tentatively fits TRBD1 or TRBD2 (5 bases each). CDR3 length: 15 residues. The V gene lost 1 base and the J gene lost 2 bases, with 9 bases spanning the gap. Germline V lookup: CDR1 SGHAT, CDR2 FQNNGV.

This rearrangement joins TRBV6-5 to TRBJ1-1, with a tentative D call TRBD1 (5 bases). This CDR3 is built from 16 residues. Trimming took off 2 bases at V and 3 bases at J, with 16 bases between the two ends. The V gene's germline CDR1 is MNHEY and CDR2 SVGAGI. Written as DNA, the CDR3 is TGTGCCAGCAGTTACGTAACCGGGACTAGGGACACTGAAGCTTTCTTT. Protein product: CASSYVTGTRDTEAFF.

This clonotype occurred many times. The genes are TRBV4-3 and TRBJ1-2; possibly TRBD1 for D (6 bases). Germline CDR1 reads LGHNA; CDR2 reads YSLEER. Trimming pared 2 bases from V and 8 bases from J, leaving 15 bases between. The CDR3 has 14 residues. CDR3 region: CASSQLTGTRGYTF. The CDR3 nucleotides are TGCGCCAGCAGCCAATTAACAGGGACGCGAGGCTACACCTTC.

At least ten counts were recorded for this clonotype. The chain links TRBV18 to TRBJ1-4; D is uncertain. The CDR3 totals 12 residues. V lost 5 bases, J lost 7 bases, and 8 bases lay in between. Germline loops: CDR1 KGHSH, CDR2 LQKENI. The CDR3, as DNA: TGTGCCAGCTCATTCACCGGTGAAAAACTGTTTTTT. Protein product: CASSFTGEKLFF.

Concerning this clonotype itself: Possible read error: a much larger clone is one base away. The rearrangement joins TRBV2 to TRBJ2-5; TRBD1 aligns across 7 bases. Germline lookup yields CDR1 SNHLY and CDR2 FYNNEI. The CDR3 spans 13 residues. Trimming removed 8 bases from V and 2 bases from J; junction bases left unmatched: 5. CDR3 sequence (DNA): TGTGCCAGCGGCAGGGACAGACAAGAGACCCAGTACTTC. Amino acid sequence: CASGRDRQETQYF.

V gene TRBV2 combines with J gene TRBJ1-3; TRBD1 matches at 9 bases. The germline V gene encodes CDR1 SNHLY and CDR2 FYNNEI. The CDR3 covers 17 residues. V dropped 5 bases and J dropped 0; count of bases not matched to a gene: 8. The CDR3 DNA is TGTGCCAGCAGTCAACAGGGGGCCCAGAGCTCTGGAAACACCATATATTTT. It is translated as CASSQQGAQSSGNTIYF.

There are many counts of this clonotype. CDR3 amino acids: CSAPSSGGPDTQYF. DNA for the CDR3: TGCAGTGCACCGTCTAGCGGGGGGCCGGATACGCAGTATTTT. The genes are TRBV20-1 and TRBJ2-3, with TRBD2 matching over 11 bases. V trimming: 6 bases; J trimming: 6 bases; junction bases outside the gene matches: 8. The CDR3 is 14 amino acids. Germline values: CDR1 DFQATT, CDR2 SNEGSKA (reference sequence).

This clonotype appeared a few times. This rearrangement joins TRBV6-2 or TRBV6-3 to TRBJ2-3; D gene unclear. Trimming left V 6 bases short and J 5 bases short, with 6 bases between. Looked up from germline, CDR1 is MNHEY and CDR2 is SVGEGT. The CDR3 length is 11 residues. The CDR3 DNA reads TGTGCCAGCAGGGGTTTAGATACGCAGTATTTT. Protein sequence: CASRGLDTQYF.

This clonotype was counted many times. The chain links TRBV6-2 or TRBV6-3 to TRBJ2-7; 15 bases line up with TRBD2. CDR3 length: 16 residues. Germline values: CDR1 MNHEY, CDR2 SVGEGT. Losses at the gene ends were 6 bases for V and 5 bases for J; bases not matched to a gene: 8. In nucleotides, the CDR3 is TGTGCCAGCAGCTTTGGACTAGCGGGGGGGCTAAACGAGCAGTACTTC. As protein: CASSFGLAGGLNEQYF.

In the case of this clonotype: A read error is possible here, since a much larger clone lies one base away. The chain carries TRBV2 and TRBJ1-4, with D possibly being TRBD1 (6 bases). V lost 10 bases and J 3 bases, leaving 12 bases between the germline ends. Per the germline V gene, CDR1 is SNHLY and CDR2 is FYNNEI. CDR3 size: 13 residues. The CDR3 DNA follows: TGTGCCAACACAGGGTTAGCTAATGAAAAACTGTTTTTT. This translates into CANTGLANEKLFF.

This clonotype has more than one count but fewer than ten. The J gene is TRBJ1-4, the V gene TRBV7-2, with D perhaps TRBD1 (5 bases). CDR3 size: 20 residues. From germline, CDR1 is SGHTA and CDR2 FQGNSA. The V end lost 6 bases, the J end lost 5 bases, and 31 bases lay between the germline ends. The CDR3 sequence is CASSNSIRVSSKFANEKLFF. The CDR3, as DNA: TGTGCCAGCAGTAACAGTATCAGGGTTTCTTCCAAGTTTGCCAATGAAAAACTGTTTTTT. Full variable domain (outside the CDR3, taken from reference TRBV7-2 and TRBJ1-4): GAGVSQSPSNKVTEKGKDVELRCDPISGHTALYWYRQSLGQGLEFLIYFQGNSAPDKSGLPSDRFSAERTGGSVSTLTIQRTQQEDSAVYLCASSNSIRVSSKFANEKLFFGSGTQLSVL.